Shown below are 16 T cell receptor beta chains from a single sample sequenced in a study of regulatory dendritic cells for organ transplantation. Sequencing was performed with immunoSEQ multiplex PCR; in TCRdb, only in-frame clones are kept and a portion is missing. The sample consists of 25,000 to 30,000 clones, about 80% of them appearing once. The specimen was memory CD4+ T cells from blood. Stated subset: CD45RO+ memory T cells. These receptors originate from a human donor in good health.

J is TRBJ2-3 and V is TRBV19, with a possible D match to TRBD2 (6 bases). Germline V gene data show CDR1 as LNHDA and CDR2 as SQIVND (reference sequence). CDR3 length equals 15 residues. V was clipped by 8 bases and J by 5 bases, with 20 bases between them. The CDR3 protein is CASPPWRVGGDTQYF. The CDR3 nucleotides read TGTGCCAGTCCCCCGTGGAGGGTAGGAGGAGATACGCAGTATTTT.

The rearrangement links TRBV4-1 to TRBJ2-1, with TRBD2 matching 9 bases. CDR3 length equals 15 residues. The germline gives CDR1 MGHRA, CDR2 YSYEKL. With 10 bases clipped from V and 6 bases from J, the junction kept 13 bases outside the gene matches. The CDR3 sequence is CANYLGSSGINEQFF. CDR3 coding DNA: TGCGCCAACTATCTGGGGTCTAGCGGGATCAATGAGCAGTTCTTC.

CDR3 nucleotide sequence: TGTGCCAGCAGTGACGATGACAGGGGGCAGACCCAGTACTTC. It codes for CASSDDDRGQTQYF. This rearrangement joins TRBV6-4 to TRBJ2-5; 10 nucleotides line up with TRBD1. V lost 2 bases to trimming and J lost 6 bases; unmatched junction nucleotides: 3. Germline V CDR1 and CDR2: MRHNA, SNTAGT. There are 14 residues in the CDR3.

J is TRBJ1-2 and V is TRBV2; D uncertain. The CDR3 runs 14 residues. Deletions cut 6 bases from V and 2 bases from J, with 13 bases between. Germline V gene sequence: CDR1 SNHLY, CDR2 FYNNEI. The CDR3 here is CASSPDTTNYGYTF. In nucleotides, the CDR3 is TGTGCCAGCAGCCCTGACACCACGAACTATGGCTACACCTTC.

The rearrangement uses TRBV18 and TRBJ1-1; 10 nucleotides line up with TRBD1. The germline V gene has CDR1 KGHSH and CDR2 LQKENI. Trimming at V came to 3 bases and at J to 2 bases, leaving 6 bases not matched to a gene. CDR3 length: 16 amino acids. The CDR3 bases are TGTGCCAGCTCACCGGAGGGACAGGGGCATAACACTGAAGCTTTCTTT. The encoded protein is CASSPEGQGHNTEAFF. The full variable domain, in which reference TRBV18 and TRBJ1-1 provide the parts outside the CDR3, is NAGVMQNPRHLVRRRGQEARLRCSPMKGHSHVYWYRQLPEEGLKFMVYLQKENIIDESGMPKERFSAEFPKEGPSILRIQQVVRGDSAAYFCASSPEGQGHNTEAFFGQGTRLTVV.

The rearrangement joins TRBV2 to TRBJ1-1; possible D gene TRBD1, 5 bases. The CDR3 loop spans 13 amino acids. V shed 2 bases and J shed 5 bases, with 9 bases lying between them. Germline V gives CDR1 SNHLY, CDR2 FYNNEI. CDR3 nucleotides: TGTGCCAGCAGTGAACAGGGAACGACTGAAGCTTTCTTT. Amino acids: CASSEQGTTEAFF.

CDR3 protein: CASSIENRVLVPQHF. The CDR3 DNA reads as TGTGCCAGTAGTATAGAAAACAGGGTTCTCGTTCCCCAGCATTTT. The V gene is TRBV19, the J gene TRBJ1-5; perhaps TRBD1 as D (6 bases). V shed 0 bases and J shed 10 bases, with 16 bases lying between them. Germline V CDR1 and CDR2: LNHDA, SQIVND (reference sequence). The CDR3 has 15 amino acids.

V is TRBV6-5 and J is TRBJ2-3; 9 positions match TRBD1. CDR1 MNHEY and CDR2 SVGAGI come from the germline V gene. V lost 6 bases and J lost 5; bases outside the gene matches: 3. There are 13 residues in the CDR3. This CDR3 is CASRQGAGDTQYF. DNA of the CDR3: TGTGCCAGCAGACAGGGGGCCGGAGATACGCAGTATTTT.

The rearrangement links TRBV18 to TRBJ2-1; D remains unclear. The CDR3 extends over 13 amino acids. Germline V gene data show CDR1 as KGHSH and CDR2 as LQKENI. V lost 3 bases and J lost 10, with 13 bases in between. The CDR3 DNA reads TGTGCCAGCTCACCCCCAAAGGGTTGGGAGCAGTTCTTC. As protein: CASSPPKGWEQFF.

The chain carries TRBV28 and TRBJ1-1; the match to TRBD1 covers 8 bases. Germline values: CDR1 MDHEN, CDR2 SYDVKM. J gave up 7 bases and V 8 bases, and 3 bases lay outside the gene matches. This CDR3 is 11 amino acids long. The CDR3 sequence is CASGTGLEAFF. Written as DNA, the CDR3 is TGTGCCAGCGGGACAGGCCTTGAAGCTTTCTTT.

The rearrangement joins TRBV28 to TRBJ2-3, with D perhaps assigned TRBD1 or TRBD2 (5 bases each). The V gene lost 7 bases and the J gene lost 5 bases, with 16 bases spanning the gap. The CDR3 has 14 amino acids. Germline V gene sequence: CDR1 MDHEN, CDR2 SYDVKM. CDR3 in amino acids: CASTAGTTGDTQYF. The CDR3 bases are TGTGCCAGCACCGCCGGGACGACCGGAGATACGCAGTATTTT.

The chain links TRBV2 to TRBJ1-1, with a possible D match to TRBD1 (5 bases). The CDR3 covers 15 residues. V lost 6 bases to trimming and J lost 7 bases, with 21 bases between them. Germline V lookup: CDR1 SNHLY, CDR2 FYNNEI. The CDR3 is CASSPPGNLPNEAFF. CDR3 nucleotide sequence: TGTGCCAGCAGCCCTCCAGGGAATCTTCCCAATGAAGCTTTCTTT.

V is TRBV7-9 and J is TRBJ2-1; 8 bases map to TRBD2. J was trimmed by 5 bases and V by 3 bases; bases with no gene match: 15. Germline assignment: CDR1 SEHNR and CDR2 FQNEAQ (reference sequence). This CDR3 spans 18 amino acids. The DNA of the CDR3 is TGTGCCAGCAGCTTGGGAGGGGGTTCCGGGAGGGCAAACAATGAGCAGTTCTTC. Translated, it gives CASSLGGGSGRANNEQFF.

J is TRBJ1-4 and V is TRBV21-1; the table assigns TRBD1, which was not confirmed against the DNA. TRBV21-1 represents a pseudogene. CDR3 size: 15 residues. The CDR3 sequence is CASSTPEDSYEKLFF. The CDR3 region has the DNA TGTGCCAGCAGCACCCCGGAGGACAGTTACGAAAAACTGTTTTTT.

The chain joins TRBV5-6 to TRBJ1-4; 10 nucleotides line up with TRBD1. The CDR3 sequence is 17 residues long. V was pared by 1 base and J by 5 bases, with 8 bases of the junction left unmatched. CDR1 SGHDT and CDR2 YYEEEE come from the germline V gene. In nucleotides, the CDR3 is TGTGCCAGCAGCTTGATTCAACCGGGACAGGGGAATGAAAAACTGTTTTTT. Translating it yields CASSLIQPGQGNEKLFF. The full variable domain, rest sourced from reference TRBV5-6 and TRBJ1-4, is DAGVTQSPTHLIKTRGQQVTLRCSPKSGHDTVSWYQQALGQGPQFIFQYYEEEERQRGNFPDRFSGHQFPNYSSELNVNALLLGDSALYLCASSLIQPGQGNEKLFFGSGTQLSVL.

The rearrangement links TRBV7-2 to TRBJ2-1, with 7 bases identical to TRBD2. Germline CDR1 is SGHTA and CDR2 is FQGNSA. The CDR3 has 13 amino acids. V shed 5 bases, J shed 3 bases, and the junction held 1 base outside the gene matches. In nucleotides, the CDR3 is TGTGCCAGCAGCGGGGGGGGCTACAATGAGCAGTTCTTC. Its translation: CASSGGGYNEQFF.